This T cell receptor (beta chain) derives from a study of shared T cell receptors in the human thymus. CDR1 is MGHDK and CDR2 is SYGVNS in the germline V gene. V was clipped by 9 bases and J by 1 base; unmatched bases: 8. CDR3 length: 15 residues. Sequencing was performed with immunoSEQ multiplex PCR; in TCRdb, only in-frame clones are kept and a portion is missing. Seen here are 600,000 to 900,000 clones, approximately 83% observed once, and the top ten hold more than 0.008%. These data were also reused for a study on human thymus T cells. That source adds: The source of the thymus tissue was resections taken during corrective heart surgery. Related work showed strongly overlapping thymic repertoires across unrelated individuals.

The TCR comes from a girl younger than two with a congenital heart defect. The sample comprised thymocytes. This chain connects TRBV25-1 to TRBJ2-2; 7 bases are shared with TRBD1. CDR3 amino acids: CASSKAGGNTGELFF. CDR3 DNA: TGTGCCAGTTCAAAGGCAGGGGGGAACACCGGGGAGCTGTTTTTT.